This T cell receptor beta chain was documented in a study of control samples from healthy donors and cancer patients. With 0 bases removed from V and 1 base from J, the gap between germline ends came to 1 base. This CDR3 region has 12 residues. Germline V gene data show CDR1 as SGHNT and CDR2 as YYREEE (reference sequence). This clone was picked up a small number of times. Profiling relied on immunoSEQ multiplex PCR, and the TCRdb table lists in-frame clones only, not all of them. The data show roughly 88,000 clones, with 91% seen just once and approximately 15% held by the top ten. V and J are TRBV5-4 and TRBJ2-5; D remains ambiguous. The specimen sequenced was blood. This receptor was identified in a man aged 50 to 59 in good health. CDR3 nucleotide sequence: TGTGCCAGCAGCTTGGGCCAAGAGACCCAGTACTTC. It specifies CASSLGQETQYF.